This T cell receptor beta chain was sequenced in a study of CD8+ T cells in alopecia areata. Study observations and caveats: Normal scalp had lower clonality than lesional scalp, with alopecia totalis/universalis lesions showing this most strongly.

Comment on this clone: Its target is unknown.

Extracted RNA was reverse transcribed into cDNA, the sequencing template. The method was immunoSEQ multiplex PCR; TCRdb's version includes in-frame clones alone and lacks a portion of them. The sample lists some 150,000 clones; about 51% were seen once. Between the trimmed V and J ends, which lost 1 base and 5 bases, there was a span of 20 bases. The CDR3 runs 16 residues. CDR1 SQVTM and CDR2 ANQGSEA come from the germline V gene. The sequence derives from a human donor with alopecia areata. Sequenced material: CD8+ T cells sorted from blood, taken at week 0. The genes are TRBV29-1 and TRBJ1-2; the D is unclear. DNA for the CDR3: TGCAGCGTTGAAGTGGAAGAGGCACCTCCAAGTTATGGCTACACCTTC. Translating it yields CSVEVEEAPPSYGYTF.